This T cell receptor (beta chain) was identified in a study of response to subunit inactivated influenza vaccine. Overall study findings and caveats: That few new T cells are recruited by each seasonal influenza vaccination was the authors' suggestion.

This clonotype was seen ten or more times. Antigen: not known. TCRdb fed the RT-PCR reads into MiXCR, producing one record per CDR3 protein. Found here are a few hundred thousand distinct CDR3 sequences, approximately 6.9% of them singletons; the top ten hold around 13%. Germline V CDR1 and CDR2: SGHVS, FNYEAQ. CDR3 length: 13 amino acids. The germline V and J ends were trimmed by 4 bases and 10 bases, with 17 bases remaining between them. This material consisted of PBMCs from blood, taken about 23 months after vaccination. The receptor comes from a man aged 50 to 69 who received an inactivated influenza vaccine. The chain joins TRBV7-6 to TRBJ2-7; possible D gene TRBD1, 6 bases. In DNA form, the CDR3 reads TGTGCCAGCAGCTCAAAAATGACAGGTCTTCAGTACTTC. This codes for CASSSKMTGLQYF.